This T cell receptor beta chain appears in the sequencing data of a study of blood T cell repertoires in COVID-19. Study in general: Sites in the United States, Italy and Spain provided acute and convalescent COVID-19 samples. PBMCs, B-cell-depleted T cells, or T cells were the source of the cDNA or gDNA that made up the material.

Methods used by the authors: Amplification of reference gene primers was used by the study to estimate nucleated cell counts. Sequencing used immunoSEQ multiplex PCR; TCRdb keeps in-frame clones, though not all of them. The V and J calls and clone size were taken over from that table, and D and trimming were inferred from the DNA. The data show fewer than 350,000 clones, roughly 90% seen once. Those enrolled in Seattle joined during active infection and were followed longitudinally afterward. Germline values: CDR1 LGHNA, CDR2 YSLEER. The junction had 0 bases not matched to a gene; V was cut back by 1 base and J by 7 bases. The CDR3 totals 14 residues.

The sequence was collected from a man under 40 with COVID-19, enrolled during active disease. This sequence joins TRBV4-3 and TRBJ1-6; 8 bases agree with TRBD1. The source material was peripheral blood. CDR3 in DNA: TGCGCCAGCAGCCAAGGGACAGGGAATTCACCCCTCCACTTT. Translating it yields CASSQGTGNSPLHF.